This T cell receptor beta chain was retrieved from a study of technical replicates of blood from several donors. This table comes from immunoSEQ multiplex PCR, and its TCRdb copy is limited to in-frame clones, with some not included. The repertoire holds approximately 13,000 clones, with 80% to 90% as singletons. Trimming took 5 bases from V and 4 from J; bases not matched to a gene: 4. CDR1 is SGHTA, CDR2 FQGTGA, per germline. The CDR3 is made up of 13 amino acids. The chain is built from TRBV7-3 and TRBJ2-7, with 8 bases fitting TRBD1. The origin of this receptor is a human donor in good health. Sequences were obtained from PBMCs. The DNA of the CDR3 is TGTGCCAGCAGCATGGACAGGGAGTACGAGCAGTACTTC. Protein sequence: CASSMDREYEQYF.